This is a list of T cell receptor beta chains from one sample in a study of OX40 agonist ivuxolimab in advanced cancers. Here immunoSEQ multiplex PCR was the method, and the copy in TCRdb shows in-frame clones only, minus some. The table records 30,000 to 45,000 clones, roughly 80% of them present only once. Specimen: CD4+ or CD8+ T cells sorted from blood, collected in a trial of the OX40 agonist ivuxolimab. These receptors were taken from an adult with an advanced solid tumor such as melanoma, head and neck, liver or kidney cancer. Both conserved end residues are part of each CDR3. Each record gives: V gene, J gene, CDR3 protein.

TRBV11-2,TRBJ1-2,CASTHLRVKGGYTF
TRBV11-3,TRBJ2-3,CASSLVSTDTQYF
TRBV11-2,TRBJ1-4,CASRPRESEKLFF
TRBV7-8,TRBJ2-5,CASSSEGAETQYF
TRBV6-5,TRBJ1-5,CASSRGQPSNQPQHF
TRBV11-3,TRBJ1-6,CASSLGWEGNSPLHF
TRBV11-3,TRBJ1-1,CASSLGGGGLTEAFF
TRBV10-1,TRBJ1-1,CASSATNTEAFF
TRBV5-4,TRBJ1-2,CASSLVGQTYYGYTF
TRBV4-2,TRBJ1-1,CASRWWTGNTEAFF
TRBV7-2,TRBJ1-6,CASSLERVGSPLHF
TRBV28,TRBJ2-3,CASSLVKGDTQYF
TRBV5-1,TRBJ2-7,CASSWGQGAIYEQYF
TRBV10-2,TRBJ2-3,CASIGTSGGFITDTQYF
TRBV7-7,TRBJ2-2,CASSLGGLVTNTGELFF
TRBV18,TRBJ2-2,CASSPPRGSTGELFF
TRBV19,TRBJ1-1,CASSDWTGGIVRAEAFF
TRBV11-2,TRBJ2-2,CASSLLGDVGTGELFF
TRBV13,TRBJ2-1,CASSQSRQGGHNEQFF
TRBV16,TRBJ2-3,CASSLSGAQDTQYF
TRBV7-9,TRBJ2-2,CASSSTTRAGELFF
TRBV18,TRBJ1-4,CASSRDTGGTNEKLFF
TRBV19,TRBJ1-5,CASSIQGKGNQPQHF
TRBV6-1,TRBJ2-7,CASSEARTGGPYEQYF
TRBV5-6,TRBJ2-1,CASSFALGGLDEQFF
TRBV10-2,TRBJ2-7,CASSGGPSYEQYF
TRBV11-2,-,CASSPRTGYSYEQYF
TRBV25-1,TRBJ2-5,CASSEFFATGGAGTQYF
TRBV10-2,TRBJ2-1,CATETSGGAGNEQFF
TRBV5-1,TRBJ1-6,CASSLEGFRYNSPLHF
TRBV9,TRBJ1-1,CASSPREGAEAFF
TRBV6-1,TRBJ1-2,CASSARGTYGYTF
TRBV19,TRBJ1-1,CASSKAGGRANTEAFF
TRBV10-3,TRBJ1-2,CAISADSRPYGYTF
TRBV7-3,TRBJ2-1,CASSLTNEQFF
TRBV7-4,TRBJ1-3,CASSFNGQGARRTGNTIYF
TRBV11-2,TRBJ2-3,CASSLGTQYF
TRBV15,TRBJ1-2,CATSRRQLPRTDGHNGYTF
TRBV29-1,TRBJ1-2,CSVSGTGYGYTF
TRBV5-8,TRBJ2-1,CASSLGTNYNEQFF
TRBV5-1,TRBJ2-3,CASSGSGTGTDTQYF
TRBV2,TRBJ1-2,CASGTGTGIGEKYGYTF
TRBV19,TRBJ2-7,CASSWAGGNYEQYF
TRBV7-9,TRBJ1-2,CASSLQGRDGYTF
TRBV6-1,TRBJ2-7,CATSRMYEQYF
TRBV19,TRBJ2-7,CASSDGQGAGEQYF
TRBV6-5,TRBJ2-5,CASSNQETQYF
TRBV19,TRBJ1-1,CASTIEGTSNTEAFF
TRBV2,TRBJ1-1,CASSGDRGNRAEAFF
TRBV11-2,TRBJ2-1,CASSLGLAGIEQFF
TRBV28,TRBJ1-2,CASSRGQLYGYTF
TRBV6-5,TRBJ1-6,CAIRGQGDNSPLHF